This T cell receptor beta chain originates from a study of blood T cell repertoires in COVID-19. Across the study: Acute and convalescent COVID-19 samples came from the United States, Italy and Spain. PBMCs, B-cell-depleted T cells, or T cells provided the cDNA or gDNA that made up the material.

This CDR3 contains 15 residues. The V gene end was trimmed by 3 bases and the J gene end by 1 base; junction bases not matched to a gene: 7. Germline values: CDR1 SQVTM, CDR2 ANQGSEA. In the original workflow: How many nucleated cells were present was estimated from reference gene primer amplification. Sequencing was performed with immunoSEQ multiplex PCR; in TCRdb, only in-frame clones are kept and a portion is missing. V and J calls and clone size are those listed in that table; D and trimming were worked out from the DNA. The sample records about 65,000 clones, roughly 92% being singletons. The gene calls are TRBV29-1 and TRBJ2-5; 8 bases fit TRBD2. Material for sequencing was peripheral blood. This TCR came from a man between 65 and 80 years old with active COVID-19. This CDR3 reads CSVDRSGGLQETQYF. The CDR3 coding sequence is TGCAGCGTTGATAGAAGCGGGGGACTCCAAGAGACCCAGTACTTC.